This entry describes one T cell receptor beta chain. The sample is drawn from a study of blood T cells in healthy people across ages. Then a second PCR, running roughly 7 to 11 cycles, was carried out with a sample-barcoded 5' primer and a J-beta primer mix. There were at least 3 million CDR3-containing paired-end reads obtained from each sample. TCRdb independently ran MiXCR on the 5' RACE reads; one entry per CDR3 protein. The sample yields more than 500,000 distinct CDR3 sequences, 25% to 35% seen once. Germline-derived CDR1 and CDR2 are ENHRY and SYGVKD. The V gene lost 0 bases and the J gene lost 3 bases, with 11 bases spanning the gap. The CDR3 has 15 amino acids. This sample was also put to use in a study of T cells of mothers and their children. From that paper: The study recruited three healthy Caucasian mothers and their six children as donors. Relative to unrelated pairs, biologically related mother-child dyads exhibited marginally greater, non-significant overlap.

The J gene is TRBJ1-2, the V gene TRBV10-3; no reliable D call. Sequenced input: blood. This TCR came from a boy between 2 and 10 years old in good health. CDR3 sequence reads: CAISESGRVDYGYTF. CDR3 sequence (DNA): TGTGCCATCAGTGAGTCAGGGAGGGTCGACTATGGCTACACCTTC.